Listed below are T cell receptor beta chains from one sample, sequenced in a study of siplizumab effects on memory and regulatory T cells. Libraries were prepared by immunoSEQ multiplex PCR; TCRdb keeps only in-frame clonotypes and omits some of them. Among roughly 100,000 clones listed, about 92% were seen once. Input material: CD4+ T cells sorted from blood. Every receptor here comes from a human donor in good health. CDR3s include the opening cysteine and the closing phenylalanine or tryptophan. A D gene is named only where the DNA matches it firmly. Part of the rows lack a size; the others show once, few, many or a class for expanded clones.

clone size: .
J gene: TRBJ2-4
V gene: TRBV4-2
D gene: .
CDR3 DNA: TGTGCCAGCAGGGATGGGGGTGTGTCGGCCAAAAACATTCAGTACTTC
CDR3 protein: CASRDGGVSAKNIQYF

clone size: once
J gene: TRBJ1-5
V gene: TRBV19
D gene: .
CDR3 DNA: TGTGCCAGTAGTAGGGCAGGGGCAGGGTATGGTAGCAATCAGCCCCAGCATTTT
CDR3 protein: CASSRAGAGYGSNQPQHF

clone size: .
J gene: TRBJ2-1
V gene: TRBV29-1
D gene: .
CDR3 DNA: TGCAGCGTTGAAAATGAGCAGTTCTTC
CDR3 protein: CSVENEQFF

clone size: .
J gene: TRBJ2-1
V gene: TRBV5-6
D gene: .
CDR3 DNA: TGTGCCAGCAGCTTGGAAGGGGGGTCCTACAATGAGCAGTTCTTC
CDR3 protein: CASSLEGGSYNEQFF

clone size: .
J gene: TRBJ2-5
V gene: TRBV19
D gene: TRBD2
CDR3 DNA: TGTGCCAGCGGCCCGGGACTAGCGGGAGGAGAGACCCAGTACTTC
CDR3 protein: CASGPGLAGGETQYF

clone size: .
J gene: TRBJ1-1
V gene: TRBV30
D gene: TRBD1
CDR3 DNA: TGTGCCTGGTTGGGACAGGGAGTCACTGAAGCTTTCTTT
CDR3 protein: CAWLGQGVTEAFF

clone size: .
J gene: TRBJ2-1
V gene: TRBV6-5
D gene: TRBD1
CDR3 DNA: TGTGCCAGCAGTTACTTACAGGGGACCAGTGAGCAGTTCTTC
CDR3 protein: CASSYLQGTSEQFF

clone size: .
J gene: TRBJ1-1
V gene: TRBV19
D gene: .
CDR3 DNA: TGTGCCAGTAGTGTCAGAATGAACACTGAAGCTTTCTTT
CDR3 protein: CASSVRMNTEAFF

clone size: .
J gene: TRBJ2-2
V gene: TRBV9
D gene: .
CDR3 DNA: TGTGCCAGCAGCGAGAGGGCGGTGAACACCGGGGAGCTGTTTTTT
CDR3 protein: CASSERAVNTGELFF

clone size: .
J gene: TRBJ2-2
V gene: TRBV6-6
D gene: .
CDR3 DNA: TGTGCCAGCAGTCCCAAGTACAGGGACGCCGGGGAGCTGTTTTTT
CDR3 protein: CASSPKYRDAGELFF

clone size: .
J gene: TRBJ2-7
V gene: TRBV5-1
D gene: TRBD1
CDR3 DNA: TGCGCCAGCAGCCAACAGGGGCTCGAGCAGTACTTC
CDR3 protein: CASSQQGLEQYF

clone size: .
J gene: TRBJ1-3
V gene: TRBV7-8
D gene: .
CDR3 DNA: TGTGCCAGCAGCTTACGAGGGGATGGAAACACCATATATTTT
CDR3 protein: CASSLRGDGNTIYF

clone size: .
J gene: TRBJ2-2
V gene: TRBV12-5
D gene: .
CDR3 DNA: TGTGCTAGTGGTCCCCCCCCCGGGTGGGAGCTGTTTTTT
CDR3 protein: CASGPPPGWELFF

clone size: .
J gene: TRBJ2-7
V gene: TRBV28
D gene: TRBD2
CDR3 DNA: TGTGCCAGCAGTTTGGTAGCGGGAAGCTCCTACGAGCAGTACTTC
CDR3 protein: CASSLVAGSSYEQYF

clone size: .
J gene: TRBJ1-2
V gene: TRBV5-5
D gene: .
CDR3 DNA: TGTGCCAGCAGCTCACGCGTCACGGATACCTATGGCTACACCTTC
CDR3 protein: CASSSRVTDTYGYTF

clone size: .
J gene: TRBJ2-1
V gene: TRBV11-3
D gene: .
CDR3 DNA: TGTGCCAGCAGCTTTCTGGGCAATGAGCAGTTCTTC
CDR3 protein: CASSFLGNEQFF

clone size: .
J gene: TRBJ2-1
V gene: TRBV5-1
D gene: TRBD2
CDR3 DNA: TGCGCCAGCAGGGGGGGGACCAACCCCTACAATGAGCAGTTCTTC
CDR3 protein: CASRGGTNPYNEQFF

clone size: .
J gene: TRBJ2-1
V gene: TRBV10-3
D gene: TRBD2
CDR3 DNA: TGTGCCATCAGTGAGTCGACTAGCGGGGGGGTTCGTGAGCAGTTCTTC
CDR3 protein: CAISESTSGGVREQFF

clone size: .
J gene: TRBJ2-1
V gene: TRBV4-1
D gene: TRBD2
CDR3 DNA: TGCGCCAGCAGCCAACTACCGGGACTAGCGTCGAACAATGAGCAGTTCTTC
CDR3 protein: CASSQLPGLASNNEQFF

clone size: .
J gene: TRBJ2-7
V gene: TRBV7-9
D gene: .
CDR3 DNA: TGTGCCAGCAGCTTAGGAGCGACCGGGACGAACCCACGCGAGCAGTACTTC
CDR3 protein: CASSLGATGTNPREQYF

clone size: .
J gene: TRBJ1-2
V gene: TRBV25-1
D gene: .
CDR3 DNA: TGTGCCAGCCTTCCCTCACAACCGGGATATGGCTACACCTTC
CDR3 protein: CASLPSQPGYGYTF

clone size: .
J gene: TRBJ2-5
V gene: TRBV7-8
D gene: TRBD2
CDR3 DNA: TGTGCCAGCAGCTTAGTTCGGCGGACTAGCGGGAGAAGGCAAGAGACCCAGTACTTC
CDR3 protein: CASSLVRRTSGRRQETQYF

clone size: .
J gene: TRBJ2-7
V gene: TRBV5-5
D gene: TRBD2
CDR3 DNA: TGTGCCAGCAGCTTGGTAGGCGGGGGGGCACCTTCCTACGAGCAGTACTTC
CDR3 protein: CASSLVGGGAPSYEQYF

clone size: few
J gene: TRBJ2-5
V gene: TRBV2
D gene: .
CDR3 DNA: TGTGCCAGCAGTGATAGGGACCTATTGTCGAGGCGCCAGTACTTC
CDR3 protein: CASSDRDLLSRRQYF

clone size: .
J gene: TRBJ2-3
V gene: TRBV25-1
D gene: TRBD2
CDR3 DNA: TGTGCCAGCAGTAACCGAGGGGTAGCGGGCTACACAGATACGCAGTATTTT
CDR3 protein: CASSNRGVAGYTDTQYF

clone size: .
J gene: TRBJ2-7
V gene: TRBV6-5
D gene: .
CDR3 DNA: TGTGCCAGCAGTTACGGCGGGGTTAGGGACGAGCAGTACTTC
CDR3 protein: CASSYGGVRDEQYF

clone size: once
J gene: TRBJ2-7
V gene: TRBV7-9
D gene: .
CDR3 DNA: TGTGCCAGCAGCTTGGACGGAACCTACGAGCAGTACTTC
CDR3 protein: CASSLDGTYEQYF

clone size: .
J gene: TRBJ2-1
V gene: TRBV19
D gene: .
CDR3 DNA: TGTGCCAGTAGTATGACGCTAGTAGCGATGGGCTCCTACAATGAGCAGTTCTTC
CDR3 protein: CASSMTLVAMGSYNEQFF

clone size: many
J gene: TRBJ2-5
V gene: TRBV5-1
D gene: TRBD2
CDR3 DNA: TGCGCCAGCAGCCCGGGACTAGCGGGAGGCCCCCAAGAGACCCAGTACTTC
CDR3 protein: CASSPGLAGGPQETQYF

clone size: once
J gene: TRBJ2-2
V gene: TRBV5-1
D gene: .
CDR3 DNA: TGCGCCAGCAGCTTGGCCCCAGGGTTGGGCCGAACCGGGGAGCTGTTTTTT
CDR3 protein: CASSLAPGLGRTGELFF

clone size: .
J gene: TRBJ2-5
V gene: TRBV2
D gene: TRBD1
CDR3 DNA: TGTGCCAGCAGAGAGGACAGGGTGGCGGGGGAGACCCAGTACTTC
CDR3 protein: CASREDRVAGETQYF

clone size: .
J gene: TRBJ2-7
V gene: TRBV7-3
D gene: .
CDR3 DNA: TGTGCCAGCAGCTTCCAGCAAGGACCCCGCTACGAGCAGTACTTC
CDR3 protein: CASSFQQGPRYEQYF

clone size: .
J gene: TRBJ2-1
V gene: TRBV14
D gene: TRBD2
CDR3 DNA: TGTGCCAGCAGCCACTTAAAAGGGCTAGCGGGAGAGAATGAGCAGTTCTTC
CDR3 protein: CASSHLKGLAGENEQFF

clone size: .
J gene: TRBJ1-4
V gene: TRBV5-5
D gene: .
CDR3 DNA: TGTGCCAGCAGCTATAACGGGAGAGCAACTAATGAAAAACTGTTTTTT
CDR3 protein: CASSYNGRATNEKLFF

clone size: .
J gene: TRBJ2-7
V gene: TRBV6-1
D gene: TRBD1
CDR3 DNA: TGTGCCAGCAGTACCACAGGGGCCCACGAGCAGTACTTC
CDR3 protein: CASSTTGAHEQYF

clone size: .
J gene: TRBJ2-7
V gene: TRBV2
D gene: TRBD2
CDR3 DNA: TGTGCCAGCAGACTAGCGGGGGCCCTCTACGAGCAGTACTTC
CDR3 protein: CASRLAGALYEQYF

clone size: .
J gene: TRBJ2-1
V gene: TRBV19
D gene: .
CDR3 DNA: TGTGCCAGTAGTCCACGGGTAGGGACGGACTACGGCAATGAGCAGTTCTTC
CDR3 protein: CASSPRVGTDYGNEQFF

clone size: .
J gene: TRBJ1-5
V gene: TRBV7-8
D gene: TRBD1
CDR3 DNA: TGTGCCAGCAGCCCAGTAGAGGGGGCCAGCAATCAGCCCCAGCATTTT
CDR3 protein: CASSPVEGASNQPQHF

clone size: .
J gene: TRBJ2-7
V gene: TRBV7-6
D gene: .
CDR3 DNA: TGTGCCAGCAGCTTGGAGGCACGAGCCTACGAGCAGTACTTC
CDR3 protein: CASSLEARAYEQYF

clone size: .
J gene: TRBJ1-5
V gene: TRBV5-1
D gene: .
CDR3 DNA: TGCGCCAGCAGTCCCGGGGTGAATCAGCCCCAGCATTTT
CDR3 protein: CASSPGVNQPQHF

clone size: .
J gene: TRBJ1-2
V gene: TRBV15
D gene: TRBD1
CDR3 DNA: TGTGCCACCAGTCGGGACAGGGGAGGCTATGGCTACACCTTC
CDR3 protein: CATSRDRGGYGYTF

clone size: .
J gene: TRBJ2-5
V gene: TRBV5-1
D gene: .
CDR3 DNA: TGCGCCAGCAGCTTGGACAGGGTGCAAGAGACCCAGTACTTC
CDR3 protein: CASSLDRVQETQYF

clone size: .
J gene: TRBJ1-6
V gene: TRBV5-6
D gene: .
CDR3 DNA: TGTGCCAGCAGCGCTTCAGCCGCGAGCTCCTATAATTCACCCCTCCACTTT
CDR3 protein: CASSASAASSYNSPLHF

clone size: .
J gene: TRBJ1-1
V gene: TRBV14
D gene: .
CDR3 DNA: TGTGCCAGCAGCCTGAAAGGGGGTGGGCGTGTGGCTGAAGCTTTCTTT
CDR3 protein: CASSLKGGGRVAEAFF

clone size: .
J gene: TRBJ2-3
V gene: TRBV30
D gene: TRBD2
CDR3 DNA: TGTGCCTGGGGACTAGCGGGGGGCTTGGCAGATACGCAGTATTTT
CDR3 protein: CAWGLAGGLADTQYF

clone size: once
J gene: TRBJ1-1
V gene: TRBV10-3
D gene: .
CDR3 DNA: TGTGCCATCTCTCCCGGGAGCCTGGACGCTGAAGCTTTCTTT
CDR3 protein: CAISPGSLDAEAFF

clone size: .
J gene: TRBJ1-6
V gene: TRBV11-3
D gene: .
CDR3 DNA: TGTGCCAGCAGCTTAGTGGGCAGGAATTCACCCCTCCACTTT
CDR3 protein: CASSLVGRNSPLHF

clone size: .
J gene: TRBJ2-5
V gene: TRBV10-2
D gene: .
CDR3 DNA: TGCGCCAGCAATAATCGACTAGATGAAGAGACCCAGTACTTC
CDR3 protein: CASNNRLDEETQYF

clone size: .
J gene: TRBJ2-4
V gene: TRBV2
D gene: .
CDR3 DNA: TGTGCCAGCATGGGGACCAAAAACATTCAGTACTTC
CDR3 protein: CASMGTKNIQYF